This T cell receptor beta chain was identified during a study of T cell repertoires in cytomegalovirus infection. Study in general: Recently identified HLA-C-restricted and well-studied HLA-B-restricted CMV epitopes were used. Evidence of both CMV infection and a matching HLA type came from public TCR beta signatures. Study-wide points: The study identified carriers of CMV plus the relevant HLA from cumulative public TCR beta family frequency. HLA-C-restricted CMV clonotypes gave the most frequent clonotype in two of eight donors.

A single record per CDR3 protein comes from TCRdb applying MiXCR to the reads. The table shows 640,000 or so distinct CDR3 sequences, with about 30% occurring only once. This clonotype has more than one count but fewer than ten. Its antigen remains unknown. This clonotype was obtained from a human donor in good health (CMV status not recorded). Some clones in this sample may be carry-over from other donors' samples. The source was cultured PBMCs, collected from culture after CMV antigen stimulation.

This CDR3 is CASSFRAFSYNEQFF. CDR3 sequence (DNA): TGTGCCAGCAGCTTTAGAGCGTTCTCCTACAATGAGCAGTTCTTC. This sequence joins TRBV7-6 and TRBJ2-1; no definite D call. V lost 3 bases and J 0 bases, leaving 9 bases between the germline ends. Germline V CDR1 and CDR2: SGHVS, FNYEAQ. The CDR3 loop spans 15 amino acids. Using reference TRBV7-6 and TRBJ2-1 for the parts outside the CDR3, the full variable domain is GAGVSQSPRYKVTKRGQDVALRCDPISGHVSLYWYRQALGQGPEFLTYFNYEAQQDKSGLPNDRFSAERPEGSISTLTIQRTEQRDSAMYRCASSFRAFSYNEQFFGPGTRLTVL.